The present entry profiles one T cell receptor (beta chain) with its context. This record belongs to a study of cytomegalovirus exposure and HLA in healthy donors. Background on the study: Out of fewer than 400 genotyped donors, about 80% belonged to the Caucasian-associated ancestry cluster.

Though nominally healthy at sampling, donors likely had unrecorded immune exposures. The PCR employed 60 Vbeta primers together with 13 Jbeta primers. Methods used by the authors: A later analysis counted approximately 80 million unique TCR beta chains, around 12 million shared. Data came from immunoSEQ multiplex PCR; TCRdb stores just in-frame clones and leaves some out. V and J calls plus clone size are reproduced from that table; the DNA served to infer D and trimming. The sample consists of 130,000 to 150,000 clones, almost 80% of them appearing once. Germline V gene sequence: CDR1 MDHEN, CDR2 SYDVKM. There are 16 residues in the CDR3. V gave up 6 bases and J gave up 3 bases; unmatched junction bases: 9.

The chain combines TRBV28 with TRBJ1-5; 9 bases agree with TRBD1. This clonotype was obtained from a woman between 40 and 55 years old in good health and CMV-seropositive. Material for sequencing was PBMCs. The CDR3 coding sequence is TGTGCCAGCAGGCTACCGGGACAGGGAAACAATCAGCCCCAGCATTTT. This encodes CASRLPGQGNNQPQHF.